This T cell receptor beta chain was sequenced in a study of blood T cell repertoires in COVID-19. The CDR3 consists of 13 residues. V was trimmed by 1 base and J by 8 bases, leaving 11 bases between them. In the original workflow: Amplified reference gene primers provided the basis for estimating nucleated cell counts. The data were produced by immunoSEQ multiplex PCR, yet TCRdb's version contains in-frame clones alone and is incomplete. That table gives V, J and clone size, and the DNA gave D and trimming. Here the sample spans 310,000 or so clones, more than 80% being singletons. The sequencing input was PBMCs or T cells enriched from blood (not recorded which). The chain uses TRBV12-3 or TRBV12-4 and TRBJ1-2; weak D call: TRBD1 (6 bases). The clonotype was recovered from a woman aged 25 to 39 who had recovered from COVID-19. The CDR3 nucleotides read TGTGCCAGCAGTTTAGGTCGGACAGCGGGCTACACCTTC. Translating it yields CASSLGRTAGYTF.